These T cell receptor beta chains were read from a single sample in a study of cytomegalovirus exposure and HLA in healthy donors. The method was immunoSEQ multiplex PCR; TCRdb's version includes in-frame clones alone and lacks a portion of them. The sample lists about 130,000 clones, approximately 80% occurring once. Sequencing was carried out using PBMCs. The receptor set was obtained from a man aged 35-49 years in good health and CMV-seronegative. The CDR3 runs from the conserved cysteine through the conserved F or W. D genes are given only for firm matches. Expanded clones get a size class; other rows say once, few or many, or leave the size out.

clone size,J gene,D gene,V gene,CDR3 DNA,CDR3 protein
NA,TRBJ1-1,NA,TRBV6-5,TGTGCCAGCGAGTACAGGGTGGAAACTGAAGCTTTCTTT,CASEYRVETEAFF
NA,TRBJ1-2,NA,TRBV28,TGTGCCAGCAGTTTAAGGCAGGGGCTCGATGGCTACACCTTC,CASSLRQGLDGYTF
few,TRBJ2-7,NA,TRBV27,TGTGCCAGCAGTTTAACAGGGGGGACGGGGGGAGAGCAGTACTTC,CASSLTGGTGGEQYF
NA,TRBJ2-5,NA,TRBV11-2,TGTGCCAGCAGCTTAGGGGACTTCCAGTACCAAGAGACCCAGTACTTC,CASSLGDFQYQETQYF
NA,TRBJ2-1,TRBD1,TRBV7-2,TGTGCCAGCAGCTTACAGGGAGGACAGGGCGAGCAGTTCTTC,CASSLQGGQGEQFF
NA,TRBJ2-3,TRBD2,TRBV4-3,TGCGCCAGCAGCCCGGGACTAGCGGTGTCAGATACGCAGTATTTT,CASSPGLAVSDTQYF
NA,TRBJ2-3,NA,TRBV4-3,TGCGCCAGCAGCCAAGTGGGCCCGATCTCACCCCAGTATTTT,CASSQVGPISPQYF
NA,TRBJ2-2,NA,TRBV5-4,TGTGCCAGCACCTTGGGTACAGGGCCCCTGAACACCGGGGAGCTGTTTTTT,CASTLGTGPLNTGELFF
NA,TRBJ2-5,NA,TRBV11-2,TGTGCCAGCAGCTTAGCGAGAGAGACCCAGTACTTC,CASSLARETQYF
NA,TRBJ1-1,TRBD1,TRBV5-1,TGCGCCAGCAGCGTGGGGCGACAGGGTGAGGGCACTGAAGCTTTCTTT,CASSVGRQGEGTEAFF
NA,TRBJ2-5,TRBD1,TRBV2,TGTGCCAGCAGTGAAGCGGGGACAGGGCAAGAGACCCAGTACTTC,CASSEAGTGQETQYF
once,TRBJ1-2,NA,TRBV7-6,TGTGCCAGCAGCTTAGGTGGCTGGCAGGGGTCTGGCTATGGCTACACCTTC,CASSLGGWQGSGYGYTF
once,TRBJ2-7,NA,TRBV27,TGTGCCAGCAGTTTATGGCGGGACGCCTACGAGCAGTACTTC,CASSLWRDAYEQYF
NA,TRBJ2-1,NA,TRBV11-1,TGTGCCAGCAGCTTAGTAGGGGCCTACAATGAGCAGTTCTTC,CASSLVGAYNEQFF
NA,TRBJ1-3,TRBD1,TRBV4-3,TGCGCCAGCAGTCGGACAGGGACGGGAGGAAACACCATATATTTT,CASSRTGTGGNTIYF
NA,TRBJ1-4,NA,TRBV28,TGTGCCAGCAGTTCCCCGACAGGCGCTAATGAAAAACTGTTTTTT,CASSSPTGANEKLFF
NA,TRBJ2-7,NA,TRBV2,TGTGCCAGCAGTGAACTGGGGGCCTACGAGCAGTACTTC,CASSELGAYEQYF
NA,TRBJ1-2,TRBD1,TRBV4-3,TGCGCCAGCAAAGGGACAGGGGATGGCTACACCTTC,CASKGTGDGYTF
NA,TRBJ1-2,NA,TRBV6-4,TGTGCCAGCAGCCCGCGAACAGGGAATCCTAATAACTATGGCTACACCTTC,CASSPRTGNPNNYGYTF
NA,TRBJ2-2,TRBD1,TRBV19,TGTGCCAGTAGTTGGGACAGGAACACCGGGGAGCTGTTTTTT,CASSWDRNTGELFF
NA,TRBJ1-5,NA,TRBV12-5,TGTGCTAGTGGTACCGCAGGGAATCAGCCCCAGCATTTT,CASGTAGNQPQHF
NA,TRBJ2-2,NA,TRBV19,TGTGCCAGTAGTATTAGACAGGTGGAGCTGTTTTTT,CASSIRQVELFF
NA,TRBJ2-7,TRBD1,TRBV5-1,TGCGCCAGCAGCTTGGGGACAGGGTACTACGAGCAGTACTTC,CASSLGTGYYEQYF
NA,TRBJ2-5,NA,TRBV4-2,TGTGCCAGCAGCCAAGCAAGGAACCGGACAGCCAAATCAGCCCAGTACTTC,CASSQARNRTAKSAQYF
NA,TRBJ2-1,TRBD2,TRBV10-3,TGTGCCATCAGTGGTTCTAGCGACCGGGGGGAGAGCTCCTACAATGAGCAGTTCTTC,CAISGSSDRGESSYNEQFF
NA,TRBJ2-7,TRBD1,TRBV5-1,TGCGCCAGCAGCTCCGGGACAGGGGCCTACGAGCAGTACTTC,CASSSGTGAYEQYF
NA,TRBJ1-6,NA,TRBV9,TGTGCCAGCAGTGTGGACATTAATAATTCACCCCTCCACTTT,CASSVDINNSPLHF
NA,TRBJ1-1,NA,TRBV7-8,TGTGCCAGCAGGGAGGCACTCCTCACTGAAGCTTTCTTT,CASREALLTEAFF
NA,TRBJ2-7,NA,TRBV5-1,TGCGCCAGCTCAGGGTCGTTCTCCTACGAGCAGTACTTC,CASSGSFSYEQYF
few,TRBJ2-7,TRBD1,TRBV5-1,TGCGCCAGCAGCAAGGCCGGGACAGCGGACGAGCAGTACTTC,CASSKAGTADEQYF
NA,TRBJ1-2,NA,TRBV6-1,TGTGCCAGCAGAGTAGGAGACTATGGCTACACCTTC,CASRVGDYGYTF
NA,TRBJ2-6,NA,TRBV27,TGTGCCAGCAGTGCAGGGGTTACTGGGGCCAACGTCCTGACTTTC,CASSAGVTGANVLTF
once,TRBJ1-6,NA,TRBV9,TGTGCCAGCAGCGTAAACGGGTACATAAGCTCACCCCTCCACTTT,CASSVNGYISSPLHF
NA,TRBJ1-1,NA,TRBV27,TGTGCCAGCAGCGGACAGCTGATGAACACTGAAGCTTTCTTT,CASSGQLMNTEAFF
NA,TRBJ2-2,NA,TRBV5-5,TGTGCCAGCAGCTCGGCGAGTCCGGGAGTGGGGGAGCTGTTTTTT,CASSSASPGVGELFF
few,TRBJ2-1,NA,TRBV7-2,TGTGCCAGCAGCTCCGGGCGGGGCGGTCCTTTTCTCGATGAGCAGTTCTTC,CASSSGRGGPFLDEQFF
once,TRBJ1-1,NA,TRBV7-3,TGTGCCAGCAGCTTGCAGGGCGGAAACACTGAAGCTTTCTTT,CASSLQGGNTEAFF
few,TRBJ1-4,TRBD1,TRBV4-2,TGTGCCAGCAGCCCCCAGGGGGCCGGGGGTTTTAATGAAAAACTGTTTTTT,CASSPQGAGGFNEKLFF
NA,TRBJ1-2,NA,TRBV5-6,TGTGCCAGCAGCGGATGGACAACTAACTATGGCTACACCTTC,CASSGWTTNYGYTF
NA,TRBJ1-4,TRBD1,TRBV23-1,TGCGCCAGCAGTCAATCAGACAGGGATCCCCATGCAACTAATGAAAAACTGTTTTTT,CASSQSDRDPHATNEKLFF
few,TRBJ2-1,TRBD1,TRBV4-3,TGCGCCAGCAGCTCCACTTCCGGGACAGGGGGCAATGAGCAGTTCTTC,CASSSTSGTGGNEQFF
NA,TRBJ2-1,NA,TRBV20-1,TGCAGTGCTAGTTCTCATGAGCAGTTCTTC,CSASSHEQFF
NA,TRBJ2-1,NA,TRBV5-1,TGCGCCAGCAGCTTTGGCAACAATGAGCAGTTCTTC,CASSFGNNEQFF
NA,TRBJ2-3,NA,TRBV5-1,TGCGCCAGCAGCATATCCACAGATACGCAGTATTTT,CASSISTDTQYF
NA,TRBJ2-7,NA,TRBV7-9,TGTGCCAGCGCCAGAGCAGCGCACGAGCAGTACTTC,CASARAAHEQYF
NA,TRBJ1-6,NA,TRBV7-8,TGTGCCAGCAGCTTGGAGTTTTCGGCAGGGAAAGGCTCACCCCTCCACTTT,CASSLEFSAGKGSPLHF
NA,TRBJ2-5,NA,TRBV2,TGTGCACCCGGAGGGGGGGCGGGAGAGACCCAGTACTTC,CAPGGGAGETQYF
NA,TRBJ2-7,TRBD1,TRBV7-2,TGTGCCAGCAGCTTCCGGGACAGGGCCTCCTACGAGCAGTACTTC,CASSFRDRASYEQYF